Shown below are 13 T cell receptor beta chains from a single sample sequenced in a study of identical twins (dated by TCRdb to 2016 to 2017). Libraries were prepared through 5' RACE. The run used an Illumina HiSeq 2000. Using fastp at Q25 and MiXCR, TCRdb reprocessed the public reads and kept productive beta chains. All rows with the same CDR3 protein become a single entry with the most common DNA and genes. This sample holds just under 650,000 distinct CDR3 sequences; less than 9% were observed only once. 1.6% of the sample is held by the ten biggest clonotypes. These records were also assigned to another study, of yellow fever vaccine responses in identical twins.

The sequencing sample was made of PBMCs. Every receptor here comes from a young woman in good health.

This clonotype was picked up many times. The chain joins TRBV5-1 to TRBJ2-1; no reliable D call. This CDR3 region has 13 residues. The V end lost 2 bases, the J end lost 7 bases, and 10 bases lay between the germline ends. The germline V gene has CDR1 SGHRS and CDR2 YFSETQ. CDR3 residues: CASSLAGRNEQFF. The CDR3 DNA reads TGCGCCAGCAGCTTAGCCGGTCGAAATGAGCAGTTCTTC.

This clonotype was seen many times. The rearrangement links TRBV6-2 or TRBV6-3 to TRBJ2-1; TRBD1 is a possible D gene (6 bases). From germline, CDR1 is MNHEY and CDR2 SVGEGT. Deletions cut 2 bases from V and 12 bases from J, with 8 bases between. The CDR3 runs 11 residues. CDR3 DNA sequence: TGTGCCAGCAGTTACCCAGGGGCGCAGTTCTTC. Protein: CASSYPGAQFF.

The chain carries TRBV12-3 or TRBV12-4 and TRBJ1-1; 10 positions agree with TRBD1. Trimming at V came to 8 bases and at J to 8 bases, leaving 11 bases not matched to a gene. The CDR3 sequence is 14 residues long. The CDR3 is CASAQGQGSTEAFF. The CDR3 nucleotides read TGTGCCAGCGCTCAGGGACAGGGGAGCACCGAAGCTTTCTTT.

This clonotype was found many times. The chain joins TRBV7-2 to TRBJ2-7, with TRBD2 matching 11 bases. The V gene's germline CDR1 is SGHTA and CDR2 FQGNSA. The CDR3 spans 16 residues. V trimming: 1 base; J trimming: 7 bases; junction bases outside the gene matches: 9. The chain's CDR3 is CASSLGLAGGQLEQYF. As DNA, the CDR3 is TGTGCCAGCAGCTTAGGGCTAGCGGGAGGCCAGTTGGAGCAGTACTTC.

This chain connects TRBV4-1 to TRBJ1-2; 7 nucleotides line up with TRBD1. V shed 0 bases, J shed 4 bases, and the junction held 5 bases outside the gene matches. CDR3 length: 15 amino acids. Per germline, CDR1 MGHRA and CDR2 YSYEKL. The CDR3 here is CASSQDGWDSYGYTF. The CDR3 DNA reads as TGCGCCAGCAGCCAAGATGGCTGGGACAGCTATGGCTACACCTTC.

This chain joins TRBV5-6 and TRBJ2-3; D is tentatively TRBD1 or TRBD2 (6 bases each). The V gene lost 2 bases and the J gene lost 3 bases, with 10 bases spanning the gap. Germline V gene lookup returns CDR1 SGHDT and CDR2 YYEEEE. CDR3 length: 14 amino acids. The CDR3 DNA follows: TGTGCCAGCAGCTTACCGGGGGCGACAGATACGCAGTATTTT. This codes for CASSLPGATDTQYF.

This clonotype was counted a few times. The chain employs TRBV5-1 and TRBJ1-2, with 8 nucleotides matching TRBD1. The V and J ends lost 3 bases and 6 bases, in that order; junction bases with no gene match: 7. CDR3 length: 14 amino acids. Per the germline V gene, CDR1 is SGHRS and CDR2 is YFSETQ. The CDR3 DNA follows: TGCGCCAGCAGCTCCCAGACAGGGGATCATGGCTACACCTTC. Protein sequence: CASSSQTGDHGYTF.

This chain joins TRBV29-1 and TRBJ1-1; 10 nucleotides align to TRBD1. Germline V CDR1 and CDR2: SQVTM, ANQGSEA. This CDR3 has 16 amino acids. J was trimmed by 5 bases and V by 4 bases; bases with no gene match: 13. The CDR3 loop is CSVGWGQGRGGTEAFF. The CDR3 nucleotides are TGCAGCGTTGGGTGGGGACAGGGGCGTGGAGGGACTGAAGCTTTCTTT.

This clonotype was picked up many times. The V gene is TRBV12-3 or TRBV12-4, the J gene TRBJ1-4, with 7 bases fitting TRBD1. The CDR3 sequence is 15 residues long. The V and J ends lost 4 bases and 2 bases, in that order; junction bases with no gene match: 4. The CDR3 loop is CASSSRGRTNEKLFF. CDR3 DNA: TGTGCCAGCAGTTCTAGGGGGCGCACTAATGAAAAACTGTTTTTT.

The rearrangement links TRBV12-3 or TRBV12-4 to TRBJ1-4; maybe TRBD1 (5 bases). CDR3 length equals 14 residues. V lost 7 bases and J 7 bases, leaving 16 bases between the germline ends. The CDR3 nucleotides are TGTGCCAGCAACCTCCACCCCGGGGGTGAAAAACTGTTTTTT. Its translation is CASNLHPGGEKLFF.

This clonotype was observed a few times. The chain recombines TRBV20-1 with TRBJ2-7; no definite D call. Germline V gives CDR1 DFQATT, CDR2 SNEGSKA (reference sequence). V was shortened by 4 bases and J by 0 bases, with 13 bases between the two germline ends. The CDR3 has 14 residues. This CDR3 reads CSANDGRSSYEQYF. CDR3 DNA: TGCAGTGCTAACGACGGCAGAAGCTCCTACGAGCAGTACTTC.

In its sample, this clonotype was seen a few times. The chain joins TRBV2 to TRBJ2-7; D ambiguous. Trimming shortened V by 5 bases and J by 2 bases, and 16 bases separated the two germline ends. This CDR3 has 15 amino acids. Per germline, CDR1 SNHLY and CDR2 FYNNEI. CDR3 in amino acids: CASSSPGGPTYEQYF. The CDR3 DNA is TGTGCCAGCAGTTCACCCGGCGGTCCCACCTACGAGCAGTACTTC.

The chain has TRBV2 and TRBJ2-2; the D gene is possibly TRBD2 (7 bases). The CDR3 covers 16 residues. Germline V gene data show CDR1 as SNHLY and CDR2 as FYNNEI. V lost 4 bases and J 2 bases, leaving 14 bases between the germline ends. The CDR3 reads CASSGPGGRNTGELFF. In DNA, the CDR3 is TGTGCCAGCAGTGGCCCCGGGGGGCGAAACACCGGGGAGCTGTTTTTT. Using reference TRBV2 and TRBJ2-2 for the parts outside the CDR3, the full variable domain is EPEVTQTPSHQVTQMGQEVILRCVPISNHLYFYWYRQILGQKVEFLVSFYNNEISEKSEIFDDQFSVERPDGSNFTLKIRSTKLEDSAMYFCASSGPGGRNTGELFFGEGSRLTVL.